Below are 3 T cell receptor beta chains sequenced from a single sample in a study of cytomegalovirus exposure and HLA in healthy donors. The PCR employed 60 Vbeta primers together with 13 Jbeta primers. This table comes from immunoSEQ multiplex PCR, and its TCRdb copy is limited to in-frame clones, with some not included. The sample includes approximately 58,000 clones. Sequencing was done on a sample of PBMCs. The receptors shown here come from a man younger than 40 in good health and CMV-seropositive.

CDR3 sequence reads: CASHTGTSGHYEQYF. DNA of the CDR3: TGCGCCAGCCACACCGGGACTAGCGGCCATTACGAGCAGTACTTC. V gene TRBV5-1 combines with J gene TRBJ2-7; TRBD2 aligns across 11 bases. V trimming: 7 bases; J trimming: 4 bases; junction bases outside the gene matches: 10. The CDR3 extends over 15 amino acids. Germline CDR1 is SGHRS and CDR2 is YFSETQ. The whole variable domain, filled in from reference TRBV5-1 and TRBJ2-7, reads KAGVTQTPRYLIKTRGQQVTLSCSPISGHRSVSWYQQTPGQGLQFLFEYFSETQRNKGNFPGRFSGRQFSNSRSEMNVSTLELGDSALYLCASHTGTSGHYEQYFGPGTRLTVT.

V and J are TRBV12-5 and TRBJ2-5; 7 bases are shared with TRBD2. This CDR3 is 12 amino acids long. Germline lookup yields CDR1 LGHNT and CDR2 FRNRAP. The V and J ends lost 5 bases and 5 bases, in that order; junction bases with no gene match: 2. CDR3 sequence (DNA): TGTGCTAGTGGTAGGGGAGGGGAGACCCAGTACTTC. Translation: CASGRGGETQYF.

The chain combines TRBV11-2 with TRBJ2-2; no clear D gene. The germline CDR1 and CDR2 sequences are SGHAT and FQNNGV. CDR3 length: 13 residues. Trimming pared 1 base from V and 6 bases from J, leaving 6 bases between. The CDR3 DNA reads TGTGCCAGCAGCTTAGTGATAGCCGGGGAGCTGTTTTTT. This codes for CASSLVIAGELFF.